This T cell receptor beta chain was sequenced in a study of shared clonotypes between healthy human individuals. Findings and limits, study-wide: Generation probabilities of non-shared clonotypes were lower (relative to those shared by all four donors).

Assay runs were performed at deep level. Each subset's genomic DNA was shared equally among a number of immunoSEQ plates. TCRdb keeps only in-frame clones here, not all; method: immunoSEQ multiplex PCR. The table has about 640,000 clones, about three quarters seen once. After removal of 8 bases from V and 7 bases from J, the junction contained 3 bases not matched to a gene. The CDR3 sequence is 13 residues long. CDR1 is LNHDA, CDR2 SQIVND, per germline (reference sequence). This clone was seen just once. Its antigen remains unknown. Those who donated were healthy HIV-negative adults, with no recent acute infections or vaccinations reported.

This chain links TRBV19 with TRBJ2-5; 14 bases agree with TRBD2. This clonotype was sampled from a young woman in good health. The sequenced sample was memory CD4+ T cells sorted from blood. The subset denotes: CD45RA-negative fraction. CDR3 sequence: CASEGLAGGTQYF. The DNA for the CDR3 is TGTGCCAGTGAAGGACTAGCGGGAGGGACCCAGTACTTC.